A single sample gave rise to the 3 T cell receptor beta chains below, sequenced in a study of T cells in pancreatic ductal adenocarcinoma. Profiled with immunoSEQ multiplex PCR; TCRdb holds only in-frame clones, not every one. Of roughly 100,000 clones listed, more than 90% were seen once; the top ten hold around 2.9%. The selected patients with pancreatic ductal adenocarcinoma had surgery but no neoadjuvant therapy. Sequencing was done on a sample of PBMCs. The receptors were sampled from a human donor with pancreatic ductal adenocarcinoma.

The table lists this clone with a few counts. The chain recombines TRBV27 with TRBJ2-5; TRBD1 matches at 10 bases. The germline CDR1 and CDR2 sequences are MNHEY and SMNVEV (reference sequence). V gave up 5 bases and J gave up 4 bases; unmatched junction bases: 4. The CDR3 loop spans 14 amino acids. DNA for the CDR3: TGTGCCAGCAGTGTCGGACAGGGGGGAGAGACCCAGTACTTC. Encoded protein: CASSVGQGGETQYF.

CDR3 sequence: CASSPIGQGVNYGYTF. The DNA for the CDR3 is TGCGCCAGCAGCCCCATCGGACAGGGTGTGAACTATGGCTACACCTTC. The V call is TRBV5-1, the J call TRBJ1-2; 8 bases line up with TRBD1. The trim removed 4 bases at V and 2 bases at J, leaving 10 bases unmatched. Per the germline V gene, CDR1 is SGHRS and CDR2 is YFSETQ. This CDR3 is 16 amino acids long.

The chain carries TRBV6-5 and TRBJ1-2, with D possibly being TRBD1 (5 bases). Deletions cut 6 bases from V and 1 base from J, with 12 bases between. Germline assignment: CDR1 MNHEY and CDR2 SVGAGI. The CDR3 loop spans 14 amino acids. CDR3 in amino acids: CASSDRGVNYGYTF. The DNA for the CDR3 is TGTGCCAGCAGCGATAGGGGCGTTAACTATGGCTACACCTTC.